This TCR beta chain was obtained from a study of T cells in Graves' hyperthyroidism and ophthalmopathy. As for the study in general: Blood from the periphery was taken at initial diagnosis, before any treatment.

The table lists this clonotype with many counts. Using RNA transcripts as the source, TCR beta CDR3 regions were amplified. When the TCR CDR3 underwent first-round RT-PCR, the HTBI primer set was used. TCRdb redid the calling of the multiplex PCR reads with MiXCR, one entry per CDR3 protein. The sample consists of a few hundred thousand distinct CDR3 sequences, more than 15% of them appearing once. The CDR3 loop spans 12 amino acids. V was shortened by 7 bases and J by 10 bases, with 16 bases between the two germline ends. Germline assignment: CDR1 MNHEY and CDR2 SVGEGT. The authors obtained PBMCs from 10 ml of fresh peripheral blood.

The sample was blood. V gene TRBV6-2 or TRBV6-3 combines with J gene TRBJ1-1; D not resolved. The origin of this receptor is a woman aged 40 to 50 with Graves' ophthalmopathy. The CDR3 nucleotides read TGTGCCAGCACCAAGGAAGACGATATAGCTTTCTTT. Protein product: CASTKEDDIAFF.